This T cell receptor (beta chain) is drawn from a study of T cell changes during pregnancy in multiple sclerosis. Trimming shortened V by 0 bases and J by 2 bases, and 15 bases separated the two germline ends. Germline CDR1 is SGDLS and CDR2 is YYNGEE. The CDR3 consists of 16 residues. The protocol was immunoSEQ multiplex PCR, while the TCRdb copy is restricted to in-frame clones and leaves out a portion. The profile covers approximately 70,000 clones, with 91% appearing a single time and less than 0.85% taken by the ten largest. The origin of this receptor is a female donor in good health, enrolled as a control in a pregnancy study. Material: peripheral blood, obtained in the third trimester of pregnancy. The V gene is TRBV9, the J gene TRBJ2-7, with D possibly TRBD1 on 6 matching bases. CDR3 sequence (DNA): TGTGCCAGCAGCGTAGAAGGAGAATGGGACACCTACGAGCAGTACTTC. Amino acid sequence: CASSVEGEWDTYEQYF.